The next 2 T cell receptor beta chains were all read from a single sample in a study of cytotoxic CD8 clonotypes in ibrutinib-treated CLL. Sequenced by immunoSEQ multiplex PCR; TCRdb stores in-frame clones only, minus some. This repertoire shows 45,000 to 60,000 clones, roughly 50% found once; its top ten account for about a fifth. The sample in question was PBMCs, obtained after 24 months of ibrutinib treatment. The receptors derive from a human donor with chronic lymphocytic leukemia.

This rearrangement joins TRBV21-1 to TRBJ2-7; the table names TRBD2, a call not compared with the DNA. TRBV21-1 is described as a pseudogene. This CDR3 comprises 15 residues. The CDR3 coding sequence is TGTGCCAGCAGCAAACCTGACGGGAACCTCTACGAGCAGTACGTC. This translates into CASSKPDGNLYEQYV.

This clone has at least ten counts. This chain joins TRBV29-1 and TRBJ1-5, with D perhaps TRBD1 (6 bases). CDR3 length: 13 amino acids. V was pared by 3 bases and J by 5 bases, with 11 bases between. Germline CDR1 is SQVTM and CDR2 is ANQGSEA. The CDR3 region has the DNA TGCAGCGTTGAGTGGGGGCCGGATCAGCCCCAGCATTTT. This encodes CSVEWGPDQPQHF. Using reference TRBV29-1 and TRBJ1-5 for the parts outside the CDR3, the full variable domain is SAVISQKPSRDICQRGTSLTIQCQVDSQVTMMFWYRQQPGQSLTLIATANQGSEATYESGFVIDKFPISRPNLTFSTLTVSNMSPEDSSIYLCSVEWGPDQPQHFGDGTRLSIL.